The next 7 T cell receptor beta chains were all read from a single sample in a study of blood T cell repertoires in COVID-19 (dated by TCRdb to 2019 to 2021). The receptor library was made with the immunoSEQ multiplex PCR assay. Here the immuneACCESS table is served through TCRdb, limited to in-frame sequences with V and J called. Missing clones are a known gap in these copies; in checked studies unresolved V genes cover under half, and the rest lacks a known reason. This sample has about 170,000 clones in its table, and 82% of those were observed once. The ten largest account for roughly 8.1% of the sample. The source material was peripheral blood. The receptors were gathered from a woman between 65 and 79 years old with acute or convalescent COVID-19.

The rearrangement uses TRBV19 and TRBJ2-7; D is possibly TRBD2 (5 bases). The CDR3 contains 13 residues. Trimming removed 1 base from V and 7 bases from J, with 11 bases in between. Germline lookup yields CDR1 LNHDA and CDR2 SQIVND (reference sequence). This CDR3 is CASSIVRGGEQYF. As DNA, the CDR3 is TGTGCCAGTAGTATAGTCCGGGGTGGGGAGCAGTACTTC.

The chain has TRBV7-2 and TRBJ1-1, with a weak D call TRBD1 (6 bases). Germline lookup yields CDR1 SGHTA and CDR2 FQGNSA. Trimming removed 4 bases at V and 0 bases at J, with 12 bases between. CDR3 length equals 15 residues. DNA for the CDR3: TGTGCCAGCAGCTCCCCGGGACACTTGAACACTGAAGCTTTCTTT. Translated, it gives CASSSPGHLNTEAFF.

The chain links TRBV5-1 to TRBJ2-1; TRBD1 might be the D (6 bases). Germline V CDR1 and CDR2: SGHRS, YFSETQ. Trimming stripped 3 bases from V and 6 bases from J, with 16 bases between. The length of the CDR3 is 15 residues. This chain's CDR3 is CASSYLGGGPNEQFF. The CDR3 nucleotides are TGCGCCAGCAGCTATCTAGGTGGGGGCCCCAATGAGCAGTTCTTC.

The chain uses TRBV19 and TRBJ1-5, with D tentatively TRBD1 (5 bases). Germline CDR1 is LNHDA and CDR2 is SQIVND (reference sequence). CDR3 length: 16 residues. V lost 6 bases to trimming and J lost 2 bases, with 17 bases between them. The DNA for the CDR3 is TGTGCCAGTAGCACCAGGGCGAGGAAGGGCAATCAGCCCCAGCATTTT. It specifies CASSTRARKGNQPQHF.

CDR3 coding DNA: TGCGCCAGCAGCTTGGGTGGAGGGGGCAACTATGGCTACACCTTC. Translating it yields CASSLGGGGNYGYTF. The V and J genes are TRBV5-1 and TRBJ1-2; 7 bases line up with TRBD1. J lost 2 bases, V lost 0 bases, and 4 bases had no gene match. The CDR3 is 15 amino acids. Germline CDR1 reads SGHRS; CDR2 reads YFSETQ.

The V call is TRBV4-3, the J call TRBJ1-2; D is undetermined. Germline V gene data show CDR1 as LGHNA and CDR2 as YSLEER. The CDR3 runs to 13 residues. The V gene lost 0 bases and the J gene lost 7 bases, with 9 bases spanning the gap. The CDR3 region has the DNA TGCGCCAGCAGCCAAGATGCGGGTTCTGGCTACACCTTC. It encodes CASSQDAGSGYTF.

The chain recombines TRBV5-4 with TRBJ1-3, with 10 bases fitting TRBD1. This CDR3 contains 17 residues. V was clipped by 0 bases and J by 0 bases; unmatched bases: 3. Germline CDR1 and CDR2: SGHNT and YYREEE (reference sequence). CDR3 residues: CASSLGGQGNSGNTIYF. Written as DNA, the CDR3 is TGTGCCAGCAGCTTGGGGGGACAGGGGAACTCTGGAAACACCATATATTTT.